The 17 T cell receptor beta chains reported below all come from one sample, sequenced in a study of tumor and adjacent non-tumor tissue in lung cancer. Three rounds of nested PCR, following a modified ARM-PCR protocol, produced the TCRbeta library. TCRdb analysed the multiplex PCR reads with MiXCR anew, one entry per CDR3 protein. This sample yields more than 75,000 distinct CDR3 sequences, of which roughly 76% are seen a single time; roughly 14% belongs to the top ten. RNA was extracted from bulk tissue without any cell sorting. The material sequenced was lung tumor tissue. These TCRs come from a woman aged 50 to 65 with non-small cell lung cancer.

There are many counts of this clonotype. The V gene is TRBV20-1, the J gene TRBJ2-7; D tentatively reads TRBD1 or TRBD2 (5 bases each). This CDR3 has 15 residues. Trimming cost V 0 bases and J 6 bases, with 18 bases left between them. CDR1 and CDR2 (germline): DFQATT, SNEGSKA (reference sequence). DNA of the CDR3: TGCAGTGCTAGAGACCCGACAGAGGACTGGTCCGAGCAGTACTTC. This translates into CSARDPTEDWSEQYF.

This clonotype qualifies as medium-sized (0.01 to 0.1%). This chain links TRBV29-1 with TRBJ2-7, with 11 bases matching TRBD1. The germline gives CDR1 SQVTM, CDR2 ANQGSEA. V gave up 6 bases and J gave up 6 bases; unmatched junction bases: 10. The CDR3 is 14 residues long. CDR3 sequence (DNA): TGCAGCGTCGTAGGGACAGGGGGTGTTGGCGAGCAGTACTTC. Translated: CSVVGTGGVGEQYF.

As regards this clonotype: A junction boundary mismatches the germline segment, possibly from a read error. V gene TRBV20-1 combines with J gene TRBJ2-3; 7 bases are shared with TRBD2. The CDR3 has 13 amino acids. From germline, CDR1 is DFQATT and CDR2 SNEGSKA (reference sequence). The CDR3 protein is CSVRSGAVNTQYF. CDR3 nucleotide sequence: TGCAGTGTGCGAAGCGGGGCAGTTAATACGCAATATTTT.

Remarks on this clonotype: The junction and the germline gene differ at one end; a read error may be behind it. This rearrangement joins TRBV5-4 to TRBJ2-6; TRBD1 is a possible D gene (6 bases). Germline assignment: CDR1 SGHNT and CDR2 YYREEE (reference sequence). The CDR3 extends over 18 amino acids. For the CDR3, the DNA is TGTACCAGCAGACCGGACAGCTCCAGACGATCTGGGCCCAACGTCCTAACTTTC. This encodes CTSRPDSSRRSGPNVLTF.

As regards this clonotype: The junction and the germline gene differ at one end; a read error may be behind it. This rearrangement joins TRBV6-2 or TRBV6-3 to TRBJ1-1; no reliable D call. CDR3 length equals 13 residues. Germline CDR1 is MNHEY and CDR2 is SVGEGT. The CDR3: CTSSYPENTEAFF. The CDR3 coding sequence is TGTACCAGCAGTTACCCTGAGAACACTGAAGCTTTCTTT.

As concerns this clonotype: Lacking the conserved final phenylalanine or tryptophan, this CDR3 likely reflects a read error. This chain uses TRBV28 with TRBJ2-7, with D unclear. This CDR3 contains 14 residues. Germline CDR1 and CDR2: MDHEN and SYDVKM. The CDR3 is CASSLSDLSYEQYL. In DNA form, the CDR3 reads TGCGCCAGCAGTTTATCGGACCTCTCCTACGAGCAGTACCTC.

In the case of this clonotype: One end of the junction does not line up with germline, which may come from a read error. Written as DNA, the CDR3 is TGTGCCAGGAGTCAGGGGGCGAACTATGACTACACCTTC. Protein product: CARSQGANYDYTF. The V call is TRBV5-6, the J call TRBJ1-2, with 8 nucleotides matching TRBD1. This CDR3 has 13 amino acids. Germline lookup yields CDR1 SGHDT and CDR2 YYEEEE.

A remark on this clonotype: Relative to the germline gene, one junction end is altered; a read error may explain this. The chain couples TRBV5-4 to TRBJ1-2; a possible D gene is TRBD1 (6 bases). The CDR3 spans 15 residues. Germline V gives CDR1 SGHNT, CDR2 YYREEE (reference sequence). This CDR3 reads CTSSLEWTEDRGYTF. The CDR3 DNA sequence: TGTACCAGCAGTTTGGAGTGGACAGAGGATCGGGGCTACACCTTC.

The CDR3 DNA follows: TGCAGTGCTGAGCATGGGATCTCTGGAAACACCATATATTTT. As protein: CSAEHGISGNTIYF. J is TRBJ1-3 and V is TRBV20-1; no clear D gene. Germline CDR1 DFQATT, CDR2 SNEGSKA (reference sequence). CDR3 length equals 14 residues. Trimming took 5 bases from V and 0 from J, leaving 11 bases between them.

This clonotype is categorized as large. The gene calls are TRBV11-2 and TRBJ1-1; no reliable D call. Germline V gives CDR1 SGHAT, CDR2 FQNNGV. Trimming removed 4 bases from V and 4 bases from J, with 7 bases in between. The CDR3 consists of 12 residues. CDR3 bases: TGTGCCAGCAGCTCACGGTTCACTGAAGCTTTCTTT. Translated, it gives CASSSRFTEAFF.

This chain links TRBV6-1 with TRBJ2-1; 8 bases match TRBD2. CDR1 is MNHNS and CDR2 is SASEGT in the germline V gene. The CDR3 totals 15 residues. The CDR3 DNA sequence: TGTGTCAACAGAATCCTAGCGGGCTCCTACAATGAGCAGTTCTTC. This translates into CVNRILAGSYNEQFF.

On this clonotype: The final CDR3 position lacks the conserved phenylalanine or tryptophan, pointing to a likely read error. The chain combines TRBV29-1 with TRBJ2-1, with D possibly TRBD2 on 6 matching bases. V shed 7 bases and J shed 13 bases, with 14 bases lying between them. The CDR3 totals 10 residues. Germline loops: CDR1 SQVTM, CDR2 ANQGSEA. The CDR3 region is CSARGTEQFY. The CDR3 coding sequence is TGCAGCGCCCGCGGGACTGAACAGTTCTAC.

On this clonotype itself: At one of its ends the junction is not consistent with the germline gene, which may arise from a read error. The chain has TRBV5-4 and TRBJ1-1; no clear D. CDR1 and CDR2 from the germline V gene are SGHNT and YYREEE (reference sequence). CDR3 length: 14 amino acids. This chain's CDR3 is CSSSVGLEYTEAIF. The CDR3 bases are TGTTCCAGCAGCGTTGGACTGGAGTACACTGAAGCTATCTTT.

This clonotype was counted between two and nine times. The junction shows a germline mismatch at one end, possibly a read error. This chain uses TRBV7-8 with TRBJ2-7; no clear D. There are 15 residues in the CDR3. Germline lookup yields CDR1 SGHVS and CDR2 FQNEAQ. CDR3 sequence (DNA): TGTTCCAGCAGCTTAGGATCGGGTAGGTCCTACGAGCAGTACTTC. The encoded protein is CSSSLGSGRSYEQYF. Looking up the rest from reference TRBV7-8 and TRBJ2-7 gives the full variable domain: GAGVSQSPRYKVAKRGQDVALRCDPISGHVSLFWYQQALGQGPEFLTYFQNEAQLDKSGLPSDRFFAERPEGSVSTLKIQRTQQEDSAVYLCSSSLGSGRSYEQYFGPGTRLTVT.

About this clonotype: The conserved phenylalanine or tryptophan normally closing the CDR3 is absent here, so this likely arose from a read error. The rearrangement links TRBV29-1 to TRBJ2-7; no definite D call. The CDR3 length is 13 residues. V was pared by 5 bases and J by 2 bases, with 13 bases between. CDR1 SQVTM and CDR2 ANQGSEA come from the germline V gene. DNA for the CDR3: TGCAGCGTTCAGTGTATCGGCACCTACGAGCAGTACTTA. As protein: CSVQCIGTYEQYL.

As for this clonotype: The junction departs from the called germline gene at one end, perhaps through a read error. The V gene is TRBV5-6, the J gene TRBJ1-6, with 8 bases that match TRBD1. The CDR3 length is 16 residues. Germline V gene lookup returns CDR1 SGHDT and CDR2 YYEEEE. The CDR3 DNA sequence: TGTTCCAGCAGTTTATCCGACAGGGGATTAAGATCACCCTTCCACTTT. This codes for CSSSLSDRGLRSPFHF.

The chain joins TRBV4-3 to TRBJ2-1; D is uncertain. The germline gives CDR1 LGHNA, CDR2 YSLEER. The length of the CDR3 is 15 residues. V was clipped by 0 bases and J by 13 bases, with 19 bases between them. CDR3 region: CASSQELVINNAQFF. Written as DNA, the CDR3 is TGCGCCAGCAGCCAAGAGCTAGTCATCAACAATGCTCAGTTCTTC.